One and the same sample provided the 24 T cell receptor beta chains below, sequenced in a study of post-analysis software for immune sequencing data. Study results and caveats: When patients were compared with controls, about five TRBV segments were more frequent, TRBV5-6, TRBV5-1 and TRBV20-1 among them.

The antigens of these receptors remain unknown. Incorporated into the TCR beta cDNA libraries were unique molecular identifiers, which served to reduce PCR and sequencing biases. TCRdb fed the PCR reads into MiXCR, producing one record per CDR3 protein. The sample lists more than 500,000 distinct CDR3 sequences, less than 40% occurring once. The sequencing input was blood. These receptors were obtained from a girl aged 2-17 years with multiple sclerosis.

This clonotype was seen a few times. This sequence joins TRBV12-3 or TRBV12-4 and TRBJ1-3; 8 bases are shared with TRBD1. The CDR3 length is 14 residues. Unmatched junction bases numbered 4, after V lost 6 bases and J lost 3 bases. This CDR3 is CASSPTGDGNTIYF. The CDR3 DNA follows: TGTGCCAGCAGCCCGACAGGGGATGGAAACACCATATATTTT.

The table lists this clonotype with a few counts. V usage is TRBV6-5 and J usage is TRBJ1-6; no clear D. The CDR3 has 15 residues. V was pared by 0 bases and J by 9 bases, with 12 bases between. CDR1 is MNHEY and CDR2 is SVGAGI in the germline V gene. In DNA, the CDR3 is TGTGCCAGCAGTTACTCAAAAGTCGTGGGTTCACCCCTCCACTTT. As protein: CASSYSKVVGSPLHF.

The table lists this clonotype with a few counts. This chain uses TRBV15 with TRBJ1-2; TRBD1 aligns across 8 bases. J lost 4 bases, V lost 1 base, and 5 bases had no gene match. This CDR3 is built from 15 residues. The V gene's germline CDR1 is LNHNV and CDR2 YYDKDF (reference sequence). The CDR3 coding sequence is TGTGCCACCAGCAGAGTACCAACAGGGGGCTATGGCTACACCTTC. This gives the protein CATSRVPTGGYGYTF. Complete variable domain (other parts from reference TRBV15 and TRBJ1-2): DAMVIQNPRYQVTQFGKPVTLSCSQTLNHNVMYWYQQKSSQAPKLLFHYYDKDFNNEADTPDNFQSRRPNTSFCFLDIRSPGLGDTAMYLCATSRVPTGGYGYTFGSGTRLTVV.

CDR3 in amino acids: CASSLGSRVNEQYF. The CDR3 DNA sequence: TGTGCCAGCAGCTTGGGTTCGCGGGTTAATGAGCAGTACTTC. The chain uses TRBV5-4 and TRBJ2-1; D possibly corresponds to TRBD2 (5 bases). The J call may be in error: the DNA end matches TRBJ2-7 better. CDR1 SGHNT and CDR2 YYREEE come from the germline V gene (reference sequence). The CDR3 runs 14 residues.

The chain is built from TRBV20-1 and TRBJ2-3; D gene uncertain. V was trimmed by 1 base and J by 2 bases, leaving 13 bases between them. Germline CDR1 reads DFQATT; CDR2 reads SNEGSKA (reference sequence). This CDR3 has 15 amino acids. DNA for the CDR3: TGCAGTGCTAGAGCCACCCCCCCTTCCACAGATACGCAGTATTTT. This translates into CSARATPPSTDTQYF.

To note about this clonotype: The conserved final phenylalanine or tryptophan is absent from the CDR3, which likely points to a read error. Here the CDR3 reads CSASSLTPQETQYC. CDR3 nucleotide sequence: TGCAGTGCTTCCTCACTAACACCGCAAGAGACCCAGTACTGC. The rearrangement uses TRBV20-1 and TRBJ2-5; no definite D call. Trimming stripped 5 bases from V and 2 bases from J, with 15 bases between. Germline CDR1 and CDR2: DFQATT and SNEGSKA (reference sequence). The CDR3 extends over 14 amino acids.

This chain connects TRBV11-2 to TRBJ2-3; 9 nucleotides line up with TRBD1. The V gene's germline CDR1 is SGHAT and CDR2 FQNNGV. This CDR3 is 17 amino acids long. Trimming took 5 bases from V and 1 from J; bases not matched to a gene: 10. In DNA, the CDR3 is TGTGCCAGCAGCAGAGAGGGACAGGGATTCCGCACAGATACGCAGTATTTT. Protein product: CASSREGQGFRTDTQYF.

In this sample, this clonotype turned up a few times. The CDR3 bases are TGTGCCTCCAGCTCCCGCAGGTCGGTAGATACGCAGTATTTT. It translates to CASSSRRSVDTQYF. The genes are TRBV27 and TRBJ2-3; no definite D call. Germline values: CDR1 MNHEY, CDR2 SMNVEV (reference sequence). With 11 bases removed from V and 5 bases from J, the gap between germline ends came to 20 bases. The CDR3 length is 14 residues.

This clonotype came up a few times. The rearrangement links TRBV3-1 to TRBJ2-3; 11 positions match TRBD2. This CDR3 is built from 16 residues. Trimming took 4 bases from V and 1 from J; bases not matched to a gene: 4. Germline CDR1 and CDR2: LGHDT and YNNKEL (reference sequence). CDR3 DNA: TGTGCCAGCAGCCGACCACTAGCGGGGGGCACAGATACGCAGTATTTT. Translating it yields CASSRPLAGGTDTQYF.

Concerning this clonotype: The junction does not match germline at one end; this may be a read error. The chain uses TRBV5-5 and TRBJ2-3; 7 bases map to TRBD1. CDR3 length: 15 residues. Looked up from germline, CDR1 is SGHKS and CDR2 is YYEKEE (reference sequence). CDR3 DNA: TGTGCCTGCAGCTCATCAACAGGGGAAGCAGATACGCAGTATTTT. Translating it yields CACSSSTGEADTQYF.

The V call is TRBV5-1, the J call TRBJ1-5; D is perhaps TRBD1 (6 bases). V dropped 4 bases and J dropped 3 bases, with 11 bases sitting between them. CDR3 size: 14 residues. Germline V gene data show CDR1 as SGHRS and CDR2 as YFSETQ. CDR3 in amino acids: CASSLTGPNQPQHF. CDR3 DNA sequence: TGCGCCAGCAGCCTTACAGGGCCCAATCAGCCCCAGCATTTT.

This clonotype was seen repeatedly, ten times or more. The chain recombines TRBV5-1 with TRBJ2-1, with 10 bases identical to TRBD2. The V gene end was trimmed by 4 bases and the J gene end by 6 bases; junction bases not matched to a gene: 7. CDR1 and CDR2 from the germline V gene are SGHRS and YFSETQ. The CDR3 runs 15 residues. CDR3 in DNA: TGCGCCAGCAGCCCTGGGACTAGCGAGAGCAATGAGCAGTTCTTC. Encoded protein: CASSPGTSESNEQFF.

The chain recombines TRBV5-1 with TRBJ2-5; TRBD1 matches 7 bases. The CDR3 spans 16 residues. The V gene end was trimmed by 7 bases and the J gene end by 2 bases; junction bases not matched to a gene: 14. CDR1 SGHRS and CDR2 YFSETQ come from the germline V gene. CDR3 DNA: TGCGCCAGCCTACCCGCAGCAGGACAGGTTCAAGAGACCCAGTACTTC. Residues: CASLPAAGQVQETQYF. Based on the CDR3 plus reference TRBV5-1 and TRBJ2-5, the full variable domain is KAGVTQTPRYLIKTRGQQVTLSCSPISGHRSVSWYQQTPGQGLQFLFEYFSETQRNKGNFPGRFSGRQFSNSRSEMNVSTLELGDSALYLCASLPAAGQVQETQYFGPGTRLLVL.

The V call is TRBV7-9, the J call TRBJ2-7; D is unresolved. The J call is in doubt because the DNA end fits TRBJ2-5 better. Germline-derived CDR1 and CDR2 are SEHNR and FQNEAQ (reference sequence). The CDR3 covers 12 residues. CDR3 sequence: CASVGNWETQYF. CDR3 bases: TGTGCCAGCGTGGGCAACTGGGAGACCCAGTACTTC.

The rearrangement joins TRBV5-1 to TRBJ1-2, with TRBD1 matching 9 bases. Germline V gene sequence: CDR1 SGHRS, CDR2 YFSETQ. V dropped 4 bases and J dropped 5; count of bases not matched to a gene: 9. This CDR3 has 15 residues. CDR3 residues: CASSARDRAGYGYTF. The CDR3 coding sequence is TGCGCCAGCAGCGCCCGGGACAGGGCTGGGTATGGCTACACCTTC.

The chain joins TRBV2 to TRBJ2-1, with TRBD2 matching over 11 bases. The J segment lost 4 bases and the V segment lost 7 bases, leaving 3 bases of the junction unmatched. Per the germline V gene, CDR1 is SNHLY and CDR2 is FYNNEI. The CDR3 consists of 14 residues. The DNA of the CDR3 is TGTGCCAGCATCGCTAGCGGGGGGTACAATGAGCAGTTCTTC. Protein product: CASIASGGYNEQFF.

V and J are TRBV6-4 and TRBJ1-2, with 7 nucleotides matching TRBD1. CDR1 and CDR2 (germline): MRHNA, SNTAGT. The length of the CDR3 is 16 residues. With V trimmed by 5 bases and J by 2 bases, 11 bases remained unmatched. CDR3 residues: CASSPGTVASNYGYTF. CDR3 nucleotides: TGTGCCAGCAGTCCCGGGACAGTAGCGTCGAACTATGGCTACACCTTC.

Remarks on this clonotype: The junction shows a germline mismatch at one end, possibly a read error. The CDR3 DNA sequence: TGTGCCAGCAGCTTATACACTGAGCAGTTCTTC. Translating it yields CASSLYTEQFF. The chain combines TRBV11-2 with TRBJ2-1; no firm D call. Germline CDR1 is SGHAT and CDR2 is FQNNGV. The CDR3 contains 11 residues.

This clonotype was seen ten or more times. The CDR3 DNA reads TGCAGTGCTGGACCGACAGGGGGCACAACAGATACGCAGTATTTT. This translates into CSAGPTGGTTDTQYF. This chain links TRBV20-1 with TRBJ2-3, with 10 bases identical to TRBD1. The germline CDR1 and CDR2 sequences are DFQATT and SNEGSKA (reference sequence). The length of the CDR3 is 15 residues. Trimming at V came to 5 bases and at J to 3 bases, leaving 8 bases not matched to a gene.

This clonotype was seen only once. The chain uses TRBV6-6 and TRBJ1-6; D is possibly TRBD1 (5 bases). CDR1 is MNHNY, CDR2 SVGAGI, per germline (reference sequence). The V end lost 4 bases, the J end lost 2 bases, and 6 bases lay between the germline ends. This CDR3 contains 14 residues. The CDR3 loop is CASSSRAYNSPLHF. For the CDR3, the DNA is TGTGCCAGCAGTTCCAGGGCCTATAATTCACCCCTCCACTTT.

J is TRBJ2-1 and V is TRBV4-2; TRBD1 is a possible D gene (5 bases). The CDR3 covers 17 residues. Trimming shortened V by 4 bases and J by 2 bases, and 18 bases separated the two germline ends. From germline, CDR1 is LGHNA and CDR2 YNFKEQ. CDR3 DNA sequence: TGTGCCAGCAGCCCGACGGATCTAGGGGCCGCCTACAATGAGCAGTTCTTC. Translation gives CASSPTDLGAAYNEQFF.

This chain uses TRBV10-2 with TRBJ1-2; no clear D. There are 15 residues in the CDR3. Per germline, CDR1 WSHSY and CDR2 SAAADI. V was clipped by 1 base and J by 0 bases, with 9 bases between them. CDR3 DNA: TGCGCCAGCAGTGAGTTAGCAGTAACTAACTATGGCTACACCTTC. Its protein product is CASSELAVTNYGYTF.

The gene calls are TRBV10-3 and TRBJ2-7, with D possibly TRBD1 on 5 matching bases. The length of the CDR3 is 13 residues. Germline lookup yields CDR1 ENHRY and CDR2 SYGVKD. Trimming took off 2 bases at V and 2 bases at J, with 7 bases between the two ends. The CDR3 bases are TGTGCCATCAGTGAGAGACAGACCTACGAGCAGTACTTC. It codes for CAISERQTYEQYF.

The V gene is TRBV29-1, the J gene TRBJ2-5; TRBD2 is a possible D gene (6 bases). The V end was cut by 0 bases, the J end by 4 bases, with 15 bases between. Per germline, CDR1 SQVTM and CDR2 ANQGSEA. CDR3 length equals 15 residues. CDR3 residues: CSVEDPGGSGETQYF. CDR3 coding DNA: TGCAGCGTTGAAGATCCCGGGGGATCTGGAGAGACCCAGTACTTC.